A selection of T cell receptor beta chains follows, all from one sample in a study of blood T cell repertoires in COVID-19. The assay was immunoSEQ multiplex PCR, and TCRdb's table has in-frame clones only and misses some. Of 190,000 or so clones in the sample, more than 70% were seen once. The source material was PBMCs or T cells enriched from blood (not recorded which). The receptors originated from a woman younger than 30 who had recovered from COVID-19. CDR3s include the opening cysteine and the closing phenylalanine or tryptophan. D genes are given only for firm matches. For some rows the clone size is stated as once, few or many, or as a class when expanded; others skip it.

>TRBV5-1|TRBJ2-3|NA|TRBD2
CASLSGDTDTQYF
TGCGCCAGCCTAAGCGGGGACACAGATACGCAGTATTTT
>TRBV5-4|TRBJ1-6|NA|NA
CASSLLGASSPLHF
TGTGCCAGCAGCTTGCTGGGGGCGAGTTCACCCCTCCACTTT
>TRBV28|TRBJ2-6|NA|TRBD1
CASSRDRGVLGANVLTF
TGTGCCAGCAGTCGGGACAGGGGCGTTCTTGGGGCCAACGTCCTGACTTTC
>TRBV6-5|TRBJ2-7|NA|NA
CASSTGQDYEQYF
TGTGCCAGCAGCACCGGACAAGACTACGAGCAGTACTTC
>TRBV4-1|TRBJ1-1|NA|NA
CASSHEDRTGEAFF
TGCGCCAGCAGCCATGAAGACAGAACCGGTGAAGCTTTCTTT
>TRBV5-1|TRBJ2-1|NA|NA
CASSSDREDNEQFF
TGCGCCAGCAGCTCCGACAGGGAGGACAATGAGCAGTTCTTC
>TRBV11-2|TRBJ2-7|NA|NA
CASSLPGPYEQYF
TGTGCCAGCAGCTTGCCAGGTCCCTACGAGCAGTACTTC
>TRBV19|TRBJ2-1|once|TRBD2
CASSRSSGGANSYNEQFF
TGTGCCAGTAGTCGGTCTAGCGGGGGGGCGAACTCCTACAATGAGCAGTTCTTC
>TRBV6-6|TRBJ2-6|NA|NA
CASRTTGSGANVLTF
TGTGCCAGCCGAACCACAGGGTCTGGGGCCAACGTCCTGACTTTC
>TRBV14|TRBJ1-6|NA|TRBD1
CASSPGQFNSPLHF
TGTGCCAGCAGCCCGGGACAGTTCAATTCACCCCTCCACTTT
>TRBV9|TRBJ2-2|NA|NA
CASSAQRSRDTGELFF
TGTGCCAGCAGCGCTCAGCGGTCCCGAGACACCGGGGAGCTGTTTTTT
>TRBV3-1/TRBV3-2|TRBJ1-5|NA|NA
CASSQDYSNQPQHF
TGTGCCAGCAGCCAAGATTATAGCAATCAGCCCCAGCATTTT
>TRBV30|TRBJ1-3|NA|NA
CAWMPLTSGNTIYF
TGTGCCTGGATGCCATTGACTTCTGGAAACACCATATATTTT
>TRBV28|TRBJ2-5|NA|TRBD1
CASSLGQPRETQYF
TGTGCCAGCAGCCTGGGACAGCCCCGAGAGACCCAGTACTTC
>TRBV10-2|TRBJ1-2|NA|TRBD1
CASSEVRLDRVGTDGYTF
TGCGCCAGCAGTGAAGTGCGGCTGGACAGGGTAGGAACGGATGGCTACACCTTC
>TRBV7-9|TRBJ2-1|NA|NA
CASRLSTGYNEQFF
TGTGCCAGCAGGCTCAGTACAGGGTACAATGAGCAGTTCTTC
>TRBV6-5|TRBJ1-4|once|TRBD1
CASSSGTAPEKLFF
TGTGCCAGCAGCTCCGGGACAGCCCCAGAAAAACTGTTTTTT
>TRBV18|TRBJ1-2|NA|NA
CASSVYSYGYTF
TGTGCCAGCTCAGTTTATAGCTATGGCTACACCTTC
>TRBV5-4|TRBJ2-1|NA|NA
CASSLAPSSYNEQFF
TGTGCCAGCAGCTTGGCCCCTAGCTCCTACAATGAGCAGTTCTTC
>TRBV27|TRBJ1-1|NA|NA
CASSLEGRTEAFF
TGTGCCAGCAGTTTAGAGGGCAGGACTGAAGCTTTCTTT
>TRBV19|TRBJ2-3|once|TRBD2
CASSTFGGADTQYF
TGTGCCAGTAGTACTTTCGGGGGGGCAGATACGCAGTATTTT
>TRBV27|TRBJ1-6|NA|NA
CASSLQRKAADSNSPLHF
TGTGCCAGCAGTTTACAGAGGAAGGCGGCCGATTCAAATTCACCCCTCCACTTT
>TRBV30|TRBJ1-4|NA|TRBD1
CACHRGHNEKLFF
TGTGCCTGCCACAGGGGACATAATGAAAAACTGTTTTTT
>TRBV7-2|TRBJ1-1|NA|TRBD1
CASRYRDRKNTEAFF
TGTGCCAGCAGATACCGGGACAGGAAGAACACTGAAGCTTTCTTT
>TRBV6-5|TRBJ2-2|NA|TRBD2
CASSVIAGVTGELFF
TGTGCCAGCTCAGTTATCGCGGGGGTCACCGGGGAGCTGTTTTTT
>TRBV5-1|TRBJ1-4|once|TRBD1
CASSLALRQGDEKLFF
TGCGCCAGCAGCTTGGCCCTTCGGCAGGGGGATGAAAAACTGTTTTTT
>TRBV19|TRBJ1-5|NA|NA
CASSGTENQPQHF
TGTGCCAGTAGTGGCACAGAAAATCAGCCCCAGCATTTT
>TRBV30|TRBJ1-6|NA|TRBD1
CAWSVRGGTGGNNSPLHF
TGTGCCTGGAGTGTACGCGGGGGGACAGGGGGGAATAATTCACCCCTCCACTTT
>TRBV4-2|TRBJ2-2|NA|NA
CASSQGFAYLSGELFF
TGTGCCAGCAGCCAAGGCTTCGCGTACCTTTCCGGGGAGCTGTTTTTT
>TRBV2|TRBJ1-1|NA|NA
CASSPQGIGHTEAFF
TGTGCCAGCAGTCCTCAGGGGATTGGGCACACTGAAGCTTTCTTT
>TRBV21-1|TRBJ2-5|NA|NA
CASVGGALYRQETQYF
TGTGCCAGCGTGGGGGGGGCCCTCTACCGCCAAGAGACCCAGTACTTC
>TRBV28|TRBJ1-2|NA|NA
CASRLREDNYGYTF
TGTGCCAGCAGACTACGGGAGGATAACTATGGCTACACCTTC
>TRBV28|TRBJ1-4|NA|TRBD1
CASSLTPGTGYEKLFF
TGTGCCAGCAGTTTAACCCCCGGGACAGGGTACGAAAAACTGTTTTTT
>TRBV7-3|TRBJ1-6|NA|NA
CASSLQGYNSPLHF
TGTGCCAGCAGCTTACAGGGATATAATTCACCCCTCCACTTT
>TRBV27|TRBJ1-5|NA|NA
CASSLQGPQPQHF
TGTGCCAGCAGTTTACAGGGGCCGCAGCCCCAGCATTTT
>TRBV5-1|TRBJ2-3|NA|TRBD1
CASRKDGTGSPDTQYF
TGCGCCAGCCGAAAGGACGGGACAGGTAGTCCAGATACGCAGTATTTT
>TRBV7-9|TRBJ2-3|NA|NA
CASWGGLSTDTQYF
TGTGCCAGCTGGGGAGGCCTTAGCACAGATACGCAGTATTTT
>TRBV30|TRBJ1-6|NA|TRBD1
CACRQGNSPLHF
TGTGCCTGCCGACAGGGGAATTCACCCCTCCACTTT
>TRBV28|TRBJ1-4|NA|TRBD1
CASSSSSGQGNEKLFF
TGTGCCAGCAGTTCATCCTCGGGACAGGGGAATGAAAAACTGTTTTTT
>TRBV6-2/TRBV6-3|TRBJ1-6|NA|TRBD1
CASSRDRELGSPLHF
TGTGCCAGCAGTCGGGACAGGGAATTAGGCTCACCCCTCCACTTT